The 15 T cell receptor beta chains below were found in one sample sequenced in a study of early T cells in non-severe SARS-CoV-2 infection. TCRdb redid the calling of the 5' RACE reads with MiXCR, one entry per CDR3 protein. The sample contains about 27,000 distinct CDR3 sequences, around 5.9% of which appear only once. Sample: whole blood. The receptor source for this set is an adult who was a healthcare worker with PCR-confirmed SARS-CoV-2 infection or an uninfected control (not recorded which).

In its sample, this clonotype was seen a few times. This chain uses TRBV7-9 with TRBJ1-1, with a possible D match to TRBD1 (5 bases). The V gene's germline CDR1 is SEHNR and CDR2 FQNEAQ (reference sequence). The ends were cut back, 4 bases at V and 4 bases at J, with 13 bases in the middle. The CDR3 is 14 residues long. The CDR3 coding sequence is TGTGCCAGCAGCTCCTTGGACACGGGCACTGAAGCTTTCTTT. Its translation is CASSSLDTGTEAFF.

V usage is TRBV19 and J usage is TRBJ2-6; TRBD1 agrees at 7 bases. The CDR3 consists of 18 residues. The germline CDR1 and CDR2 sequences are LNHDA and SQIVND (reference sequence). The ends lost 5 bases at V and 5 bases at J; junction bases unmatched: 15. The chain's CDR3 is CASSSLTGLSLRANVLTF. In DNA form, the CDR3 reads TGTGCCAGTAGTTCTCTGACAGGGCTGAGTCTCAGGGCCAACGTCCTGACTTTC.

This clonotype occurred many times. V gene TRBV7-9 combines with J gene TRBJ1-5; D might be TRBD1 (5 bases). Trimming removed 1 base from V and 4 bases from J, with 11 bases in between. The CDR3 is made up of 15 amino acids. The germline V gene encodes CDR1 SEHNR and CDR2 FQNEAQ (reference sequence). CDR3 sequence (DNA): TGTGCCAGCAGCTTAGGAGAAGGGGCAAATCAGCCCCAGCATTTT. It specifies CASSLGEGANQPQHF.

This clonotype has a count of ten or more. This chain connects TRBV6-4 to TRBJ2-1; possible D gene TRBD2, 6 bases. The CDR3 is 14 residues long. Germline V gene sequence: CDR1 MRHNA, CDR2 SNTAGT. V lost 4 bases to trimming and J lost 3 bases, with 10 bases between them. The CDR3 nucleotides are TGTGCCAGCAGTGCACTAGCAGACTACAATGAGCAGTTCTTC. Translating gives CASSALADYNEQFF.

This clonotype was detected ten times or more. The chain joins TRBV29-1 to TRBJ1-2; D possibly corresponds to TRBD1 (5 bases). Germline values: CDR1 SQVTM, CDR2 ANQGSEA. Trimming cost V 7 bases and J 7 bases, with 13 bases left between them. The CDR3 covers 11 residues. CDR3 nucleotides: TGCAGCGCCGACCAGGGACCTGGCTACACCTTC. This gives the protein CSADQGPGYTF.

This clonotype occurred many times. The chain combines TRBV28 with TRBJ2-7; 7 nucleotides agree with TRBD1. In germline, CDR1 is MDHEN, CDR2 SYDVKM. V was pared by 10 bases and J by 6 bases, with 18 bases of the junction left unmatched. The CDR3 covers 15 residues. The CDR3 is CAIEGGQGGIGEQYF. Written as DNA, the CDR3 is TGTGCCATCGAAGGGGGCCAGGGCGGTATCGGCGAGCAGTACTTC.

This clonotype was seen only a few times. CDR3 bases: TGTGCCAGCAGTTTGGGTCTGAGAAACTATGGCTACACCTTC. Encoded protein: CASSLGLRNYGYTF. V and J are TRBV28 and TRBJ1-2; D is uncertain. Between the trimmed V and J ends, which lost 3 bases and 2 bases, there was a span of 10 bases. CDR1 is MDHEN and CDR2 is SYDVKM in the germline V gene. CDR3 length equals 14 residues.

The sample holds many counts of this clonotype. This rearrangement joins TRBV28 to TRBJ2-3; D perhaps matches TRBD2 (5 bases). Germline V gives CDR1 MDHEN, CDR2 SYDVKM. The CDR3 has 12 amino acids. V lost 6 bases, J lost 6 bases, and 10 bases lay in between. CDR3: CASRQSGDTQYF. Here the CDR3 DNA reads TGTGCCAGCAGACAATCGGGGGATACGCAGTATTTT.

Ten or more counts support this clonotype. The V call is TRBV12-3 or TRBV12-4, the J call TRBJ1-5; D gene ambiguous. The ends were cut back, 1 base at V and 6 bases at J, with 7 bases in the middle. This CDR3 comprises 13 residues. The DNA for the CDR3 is TGTGCCAGCAGTTTAGGCAGGTCTCAGCCCCAGCATTTT. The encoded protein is CASSLGRSQPQHF.

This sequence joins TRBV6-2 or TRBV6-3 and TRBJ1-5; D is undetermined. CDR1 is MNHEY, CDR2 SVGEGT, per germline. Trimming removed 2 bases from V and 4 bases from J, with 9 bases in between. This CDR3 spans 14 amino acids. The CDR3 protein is CASSYKAENQPQHF. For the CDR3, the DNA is TGTGCCAGCAGTTACAAGGCAGAGAATCAGCCCCAGCATTTT.

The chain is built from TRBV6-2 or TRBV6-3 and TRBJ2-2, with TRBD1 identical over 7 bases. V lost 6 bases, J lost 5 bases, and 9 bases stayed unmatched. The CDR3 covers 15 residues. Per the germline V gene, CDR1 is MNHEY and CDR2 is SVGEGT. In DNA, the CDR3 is TGTGCCAGCAGCACTCAAGGGGGCTGGACCGGGGAGCTGTTTTTT. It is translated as CASSTQGGWTGELFF.

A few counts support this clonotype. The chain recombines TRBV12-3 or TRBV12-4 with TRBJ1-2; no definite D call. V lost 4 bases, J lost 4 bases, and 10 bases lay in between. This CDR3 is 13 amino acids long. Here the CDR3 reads CASSSGNSYGYTF. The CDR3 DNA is TGTGCCAGCAGTTCAGGAAACTCCTATGGCTACACCTTC.

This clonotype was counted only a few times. CDR3 nucleotide sequence: TGTGCCAGCAGCTTTACAAGTAACTATGGCTACACCTTC. Its protein product is CASSFTSNYGYTF. The chain joins TRBV11-2 to TRBJ1-2, with D uncertain. V was pared by 3 bases and J by 1 base, with 6 bases between. This CDR3 region has 13 residues. Per germline, CDR1 SGHAT and CDR2 FQNNGV.

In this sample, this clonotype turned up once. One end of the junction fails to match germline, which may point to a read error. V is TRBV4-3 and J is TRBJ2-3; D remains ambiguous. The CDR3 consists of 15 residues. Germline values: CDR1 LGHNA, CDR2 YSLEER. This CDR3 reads CTSSQGFLGPDTQYF. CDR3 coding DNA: TGCACCAGCAGCCAAGGATTTCTGGGTCCAGATACGCAGTATTTT.

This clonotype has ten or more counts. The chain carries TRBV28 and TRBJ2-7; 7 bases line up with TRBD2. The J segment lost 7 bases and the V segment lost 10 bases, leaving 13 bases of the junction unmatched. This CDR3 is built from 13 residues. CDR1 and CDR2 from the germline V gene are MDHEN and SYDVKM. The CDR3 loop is CATLAGDKREQYF. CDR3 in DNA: TGTGCCACCCTGGCGGGAGACAAAAGGGAGCAGTACTTC.